A single sample gave rise to the 11 T cell receptor beta chains below, sequenced in a study of T cell changes during pregnancy in multiple sclerosis. Repertoires were generated with immunoSEQ multiplex PCR, while TCRdb's copy carries only in-frame clones and drops some. The sample carries 55,000 to 85,000 clones, 90% recorded once. This specimen consisted of peripheral blood, obtained in the third trimester of pregnancy. The receptors were gathered from a female donor with multiple sclerosis, enrolled in a pregnancy study.

The rearrangement links TRBV9 to TRBJ1-2, with TRBD1 as a possible D gene (5 bases). Germline CDR1 is SGDLS and CDR2 is YYNGEE. V was cut by 3 bases and J by 2 bases, with 11 bases left in between. This CDR3 spans 14 amino acids. The CDR3 nucleotides are TGTGCCAGCAGCGCCTCGACAGAGAACTATGGCTACACCTTC. This sequence encodes CASSASTENYGYTF.

The rearrangement uses TRBV21-1 and TRBJ2-3; the table's D call, TRBD2, was not checked against the DNA. TRBV21-1 is listed as a pseudogene. The CDR3 covers 15 residues. This chain's CDR3 is CASSLRLAGGSTQYF. The DNA of the CDR3 is TGTGCCAGCAGCTTAAGACTAGCGGGAGGGAGTACGCAGTATTTT.

The chain joins TRBV10-2 to TRBJ2-2; 10 bases are a match to TRBD2. CDR1 and CDR2 (germline): WSHSY, SAAADI. V shed 7 bases, J shed 5 bases, and the junction held 4 bases outside the gene matches. The CDR3 is 14 residues long. The CDR3 coding sequence is TGCGCCAGCACCAGTAGCGGGAGGACCGGGGAGCTGTTTTTT. Amino acid sequence: CASTSSGRTGELFF.

This chain joins TRBV10-1 and TRBJ1-5; 9 nucleotides agree with TRBD1. Trimming took 3 bases from V and 7 from J; bases not matched to a gene: 7. Germline loops: CDR1 WNHNN, CDR2 SYGVQD (reference sequence). The length of the CDR3 is 15 residues. In nucleotides, the CDR3 is TGCGCCAGCAGTGAACGGACAGGGGTAGGGCAGCCCCAGCATTTT. Protein: CASSERTGVGQPQHF.

The rearrangement links TRBV6-1 to TRBJ1-4, with TRBD1 matching 8 bases. The CDR3 spans 16 residues. V shed 6 bases, J shed 7 bases, and the junction held 13 bases outside the gene matches. Germline CDR1 reads MNHNS; CDR2 reads SASEGT. The CDR3 DNA reads TGTGCCAGCAGAGAAAGATTAGGACAGGGAATTGAAAAACTGTTTTTT. Amino acids: CASRERLGQGIEKLFF.

This chain uses TRBV10-1 with TRBJ2-5; 7 bases are a match to TRBD1. The length of the CDR3 is 18 residues. The germline gives CDR1 WNHNN, CDR2 SYGVQD (reference sequence). Germline trimming cut 0 bases from V and 1 base from J; bases unmatched to any gene: 11. The CDR3 bases are TGCGCCAGCAGTGAGTCGTTTACAGGGGATAGGGGCCAAGAGACCCAGTACTTC. It translates to CASSESFTGDRGQETQYF.

The CDR3 DNA reads TGTGCCAGCAGCTTAGAACATCGGACAGGAATTAACTATGGCTACACCTTC. Protein product: CASSLEHRTGINYGYTF. V and J are TRBV7-8 and TRBJ1-2; 7 bases line up with TRBD1. V lost 1 base, J lost 1 base, and 9 bases stayed unmatched. The germline CDR1 and CDR2 sequences are SGHVS and FQNEAQ. The CDR3 totals 17 residues.

The chain recombines TRBV7-3 with TRBJ1-5; maybe TRBD1 (6 bases). The V gene's germline CDR1 is SGHTA and CDR2 FQGTGA. This CDR3 has 15 residues. V gave up 1 base and J gave up 3 bases, with 10 bases separating them. CDR3 residues: CASSLMWGPNQPQHF. CDR3 DNA sequence: TGTGCCAGCAGCTTAATGTGGGGGCCCAATCAGCCCCAGCATTTT.

The chain recombines TRBV6-5 with TRBJ1-1, with 8 bases identical to TRBD1. With 2 bases clipped from V and 5 bases from J, the junction kept 4 bases outside the gene matches. Per the germline V gene, CDR1 is MNHEY and CDR2 is SVGAGI. The CDR3 is 14 amino acids. CDR3 DNA sequence: TGTGCCAGCAGTTACAGGACAGGGAGGACTGAAGCTTTCTTT. Encoded protein: CASSYRTGRTEAFF.

This clone came up a few times. This sequence joins TRBV7-8 and TRBJ1-4; 9 bases agree with TRBD1. From germline, CDR1 is SGHVS and CDR2 FQNEAQ. The V gene end was trimmed by 2 bases and the J gene end by 10 bases; junction bases not matched to a gene: 8. CDR3 length equals 15 residues. The CDR3 bases are TGTGCCAGCAGCTTATCCGGACAGGGGACCGGAAAACTGTTTTTT. It is translated as CASSLSGQGTGKLFF.

The chain uses TRBV7-9 and TRBJ1-2, with D maybe TRBD1 (5 bases). Germline assignment: CDR1 SEHNR and CDR2 FQNEAQ (reference sequence). Trimming stripped 3 bases from V and 1 base from J, with 9 bases between. This CDR3 has 14 residues. The CDR3 is CASSFSGVNYGYTF. In DNA form, the CDR3 reads TGTGCCAGCAGCTTCTCGGGGGTTAACTATGGCTACACCTTC.